The 8 T cell receptor beta chains in this list originate from one sample, sequenced in a study of metastatic and nonmetastatic thyroid tumors. TCRdb reprocessed the PCR reads via MiXCR. Found here are around 31,000 clones, about a fifth of them singletons; the top ten hold 2.5% to 3.5%. All patients reached thyroid surgery having received no treatment beforehand. The sequencing sample was made of tumor tissue. The receptors were gathered from a male donor with papillary thyroid cancer or a benign thyroid nodule (not recorded which). Some clones in this sample may be carry-over from other donors' samples.

This clone occurred many times. The J gene is TRBJ1-1, the V gene TRBV5-4; D gene uncertain. CDR1 is SGHNT and CDR2 is YYREEE in the germline V gene (reference sequence). V gave up 4 bases and J gave up 3 bases, with 10 bases separating them. The CDR3 covers 13 residues. In nucleotides, the CDR3 is TGTGCCAGCAGCCTGCGGGAGGACACTGAAGCTTTCTTT. Protein sequence: CASSLREDTEAFF.

This clone has at least ten counts. The chain combines TRBV6-2 or TRBV6-3 with TRBJ2-7, with D maybe TRBD1 (5 bases). Looked up from germline, CDR1 is MNHEY and CDR2 is SVGEGT. The CDR3 is 13 amino acids. Trimming removed 8 bases at V and 1 base at J, with 12 bases between. CDR3 amino acids: CASSLDISYEQYF. DNA of the CDR3: TGTGCCAGCTCCCTGGACATTTCCTACGAGCAGTACTTC.

This clone was seen a few times. This chain connects TRBV11-1 to TRBJ2-6; weak D call: TRBD1 (5 bases). Trimming cost V 1 base and J 0 bases, with 13 bases left between them. In germline, CDR1 is SGHAT, CDR2 FQDESV (reference sequence). The CDR3 length is 18 residues. The chain's CDR3 is CASSLVLGLHSGANVLTF. For the CDR3, the DNA is TGTGCCAGCAGCTTAGTTCTGGGGCTTCACTCTGGGGCCAACGTCCTGACTTTC.

A few counts support this clone. The chain combines TRBV2 with TRBJ2-7; D uncertain. CDR1 SNHLY and CDR2 FYNNEI come from the germline V gene. The CDR3 extends over 13 amino acids. V was pared by 6 bases and J by 0 bases, with 9 bases between. CDR3 in DNA: TGTGCCAGCAGCGCGACATTCTCCTACGAGCAGTACTTC. Translation: CASSATFSYEQYF.

This clone has ten or more counts. The chain combines TRBV9 with TRBJ2-6; the D gene is possibly TRBD1 (5 bases). V was pared by 10 bases and J by 1 base, with 15 bases between. Per the germline V gene, CDR1 is SGDLS and CDR2 is YYNGEE. CDR3 length equals 15 residues. The CDR3 is CASYGSGSGANVLTF. Here the CDR3 DNA reads TGTGCCTCCTACGGATCAGGGTCTGGGGCCAACGTCCTGACTTTC.

Ten or more counts support this clone. The chain couples TRBV9 to TRBJ2-7; 10 nucleotides line up with TRBD2. The junction had 12 bases not matched to a gene; V was cut back by 3 bases and J by 6 bases. Germline V CDR1 and CDR2: SGDLS, YYNGEE. The CDR3 runs to 16 residues. As DNA, the CDR3 is TGTGCCAGCAGCGCAGGGACTAGCGCCGGCGCGGGCGAGCAGTACTTC. Translated: CASSAGTSAGAGEQYF. Based on the CDR3 plus reference TRBV9 and TRBJ2-7, the full variable domain is DSGVTQTPKHLITATGQRVTLRCSPRSGDLSVYWYQQSLDQGLQFLIQYYNGEERAKGNILERFSAQQFPDLHSELNLSSLELGDSALYFCASSAGTSAGAGEQYFGPGTRLTVT.

This clone was recorded a few times. CDR3 sequence reads: CASILGINQPQHF. For the CDR3, the DNA is TGTGCCAGCATTCTGGGCATCAATCAGCCCCAGCATTTT. This rearrangement joins TRBV28 to TRBJ1-5; D gene uncertain. The CDR3 has 13 residues. Trimming cost V 7 bases and J 3 bases, with 10 bases left between them. The germline CDR1 and CDR2 sequences are MDHEN and SYDVKM.

Comments on this clone: A clone one base away is much larger, so this may be a read error. The chain joins TRBV5-5 to TRBJ2-5, with 8 positions matching TRBD1. The ends lost 7 bases at V and 4 bases at J; junction bases unmatched: 6. This CDR3 comprises 13 residues. Germline CDR1 reads SGHKS; CDR2 reads YYEKEE (reference sequence). The CDR3 nucleotides are TGTGCCAGCTTGGACAGGGTGGTAGAGACCCAGTACTTC. This gives the protein CASLDRVVETQYF.